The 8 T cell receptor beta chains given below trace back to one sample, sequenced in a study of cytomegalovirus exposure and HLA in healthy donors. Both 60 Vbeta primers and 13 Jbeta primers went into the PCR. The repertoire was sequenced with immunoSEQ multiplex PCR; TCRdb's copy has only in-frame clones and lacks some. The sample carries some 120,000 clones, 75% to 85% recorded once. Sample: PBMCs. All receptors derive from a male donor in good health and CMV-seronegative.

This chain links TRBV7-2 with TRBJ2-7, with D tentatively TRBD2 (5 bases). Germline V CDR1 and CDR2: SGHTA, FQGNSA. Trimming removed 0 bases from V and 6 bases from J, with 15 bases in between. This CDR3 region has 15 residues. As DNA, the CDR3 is TGTGCCAGCAGCTTAGCGGGAGCCCCTACGGGCGAGCAGTACTTC. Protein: CASSLAGAPTGEQYF.

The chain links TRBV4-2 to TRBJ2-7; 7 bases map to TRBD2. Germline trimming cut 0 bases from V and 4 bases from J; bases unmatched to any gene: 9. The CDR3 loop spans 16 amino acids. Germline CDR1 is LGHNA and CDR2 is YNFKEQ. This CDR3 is CASSQDPEGGRYEQYF. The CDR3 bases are TGTGCCAGCAGCCAAGATCCGGAGGGAGGGCGATACGAGCAGTACTTC.

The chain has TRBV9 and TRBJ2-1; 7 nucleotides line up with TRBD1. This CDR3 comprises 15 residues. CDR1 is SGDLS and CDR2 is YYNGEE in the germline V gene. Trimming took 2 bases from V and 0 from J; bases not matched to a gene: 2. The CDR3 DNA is TGTGCCAGCAGCGTCCACAGGGGCTCCTACAATGAGCAGTTCTTC. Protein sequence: CASSVHRGSYNEQFF.

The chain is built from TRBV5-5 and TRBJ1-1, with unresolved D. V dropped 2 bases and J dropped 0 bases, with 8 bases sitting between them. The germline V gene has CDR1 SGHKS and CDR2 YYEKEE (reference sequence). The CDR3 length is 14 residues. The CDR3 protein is CASSLARVNTEAFF. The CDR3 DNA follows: TGTGCCAGCAGCTTAGCTCGTGTGAACACTGAAGCTTTCTTT.

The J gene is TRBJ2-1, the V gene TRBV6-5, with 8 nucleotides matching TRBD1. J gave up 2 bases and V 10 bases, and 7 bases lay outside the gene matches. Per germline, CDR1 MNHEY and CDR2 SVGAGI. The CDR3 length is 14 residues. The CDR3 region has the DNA TGTGCCACCAGAGTGGACAGGGCCTACAATGAGCAGTTCTTC. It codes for CATRVDRAYNEQFF.

CDR3 bases: TGTGCCAGCAGCTCTGGGACAGAGTATAACTATGGCTACACCTTC. It yields the protein CASSSGTEYNYGYTF. V and J are TRBV7-2 and TRBJ1-2; 7 bases are a match to TRBD1. The CDR3 totals 15 residues. Germline assignment: CDR1 SGHTA and CDR2 FQGNSA. With V trimmed by 4 bases and J by 1 base, 6 bases remained unmatched.

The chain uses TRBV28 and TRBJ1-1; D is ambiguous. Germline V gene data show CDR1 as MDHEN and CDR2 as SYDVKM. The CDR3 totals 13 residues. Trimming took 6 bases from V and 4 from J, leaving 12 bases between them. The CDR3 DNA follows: TGTGCCAGCAGCCAGTGGAGGAGCACTGAAGCTTTCTTT. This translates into CASSQWRSTEAFF.

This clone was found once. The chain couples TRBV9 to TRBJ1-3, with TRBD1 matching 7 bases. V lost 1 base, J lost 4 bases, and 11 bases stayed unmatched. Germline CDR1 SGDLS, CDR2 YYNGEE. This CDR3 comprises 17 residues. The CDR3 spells CASSVNSLGGGGNTIYF. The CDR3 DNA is TGTGCCAGCAGCGTAAACTCCTTAGGAGGGGGCGGAAACACCATATATTTT.